The rows below give T cell receptor beta chains drawn from one sample of a study of control samples from healthy donors and cancer patients. Sequenced by immunoSEQ multiplex PCR; TCRdb stores in-frame clones only, minus some. The sample lists under 150,000 clones; over 85% were seen once. Sequencing was performed on blood. The receptors originated from a man aged 30-40 years in good health. The CDR3 runs from the conserved cysteine through the conserved F or W. A D gene is named only where the DNA matches it firmly. Size is omitted from some rows. Given values are once, few, many or a class for expanded clones.

TRBV28	-	TRBD1	TRBJ1-2	TGTGCCAGCAGTTTGGGGGGACAGGGGTTAACGCGCTACACCTTC	CASSLGGQGLTRYTF
TRBV7-9	-	-	TRBJ2-2	TGTGCCAGCAGCTCGGACATGAATCTTGCCGGGGAGCTGTTTTTT	CASSSDMNLAGELFF
TRBV9	-	-	TRBJ1-2	TGTGCCAGCAGCGGCACTACTCCGGGAACCGGGGACCCGGGGGGCTACACCTTC	CASSGTTPGTGDPGGYTF
TRBV11-1	-	-	TRBJ2-7	TGTGCCAGCAGCTTACACAGCCCCTACGAGCAGTACTTC	CASSLHSPYEQYF
TRBV28	-	TRBD1	TRBJ2-1	TGTGCCAGCAGCTTGCTTAGGACAGGGAATAATGAGCAGTTCTTC	CASSLLRTGNNEQFF
TRBV4-1	-	TRBD1	TRBJ2-1	TGCGCCAGCAGCCAAGCCGGACAGGGCGGCAATGAGCAGTTCTTC	CASSQAGQGGNEQFF
TRBV5-6	-	-	TRBJ1-4	TGTGCCAGCGCCTTGGCCCGGGGGGAGCTAAATGAAAAACTGTTTTTT	CASALARGELNEKLFF
TRBV4-1	-	-	TRBJ2-1	TGCGCCAGCAGCCAGGATCATAAGGGAGCGAAAGGCTCCTACAATGAGCAGTTCTTC	CASSQDHKGAKGSYNEQFF
TRBV30	-	-	TRBJ2-2	TGTGCCTGGAATCGGGGTCTCCGTGACGGGGAGCTGTTTTTT	CAWNRGLRDGELFF
TRBV12-3/TRBV12-4	-	-	TRBJ2-1	TGTGCCAGCAGTTTAGGGGCACGCGCTGAGCAGTTCTTC	CASSLGARAEQFF
TRBV5-1	-	-	TRBJ2-1	TGCGCCAGCAGCTTGACAGGTAGCAATGAGCAGTTCTTC	CASSLTGSNEQFF
TRBV29-1	-	-	TRBJ1-1	TGCAGCGACCACTTCGGCACTGAAGCTTTCTTT	CSDHFGTEAFF
TRBV20-1	-	-	TRBJ2-5	TGCAGTGCCGTTGGGGGGGAGACCCAGTACTTC	CSAVGGETQYF
TRBV10-3	once	-	TRBJ2-2	TGTGCCATCAGTGAGGCTTCCGGGGAGCTGTTTTTT	CAISEASGELFF
TRBV2	-	-	TRBJ1-1	TGTGCCAGACGGCCTTTGAACACTGAAGCTTTCTTT	CARRPLNTEAFF
TRBV28	-	-	TRBJ1-1	TGTGCCAGCATCGCCGGGACATGGAACACTGAAGCTTTCTTT	CASIAGTWNTEAFF
TRBV30	-	TRBD1	TRBJ2-1	TGTGCCTGGAGGGGGGACGGAGGGACAGGGCAATACAATGAGCAGTTCTTC	CAWRGDGGTGQYNEQFF
TRBV18	-	TRBD1	TRBJ1-2	TGTGCCAGCTCACCGGGGACAGGGGCTTTAAACTATGGCTACACCTTC	CASSPGTGALNYGYTF
TRBV27	once	TRBD2	TRBJ2-1	TGTGCCAGCAGTCTACTAGCGGGGGAGACCCTTATTGAGCAGTTCTTC	CASSLLAGETLIEQFF
TRBV2	-	TRBD1	TRBJ1-5	TGTGCCAGCAGCGGACAGGGAGGCAATCAGCCCCAGCATTTT	CASSGQGGNQPQHF
TRBV5-6	-	TRBD1	TRBJ1-4	TGTGCCAGCAGCTCATTTTTGGACAGGGGAGGGCTAAATGAAAAACTGTTTTTT	CASSSFLDRGGLNEKLFF
TRBV18	-	TRBD1	TRBJ2-7	TGTGCCAGCTCCCCTGGAGCAGGGGGTTACGAGCAGTACTTC	CASSPGAGGYEQYF